A single T cell receptor beta chain is shown here with its context. This sample was taken from a study of early T cells in non-severe SARS-CoV-2 infection. V lost 4 bases and J 8 bases, leaving 14 bases between the germline ends. The CDR3 extends over 14 amino acids. The V gene's germline CDR1 is SGHTA and CDR2 FQGNSA. TCRdb itself ran the 5' RACE reads through MiXCR, one entry per CDR3 protein. The repertoire has over 70,000 distinct CDR3 sequences, more than 14% of them found once; the top ten carry about 4%. This TCR derives from an adult who was a healthcare worker with PCR-confirmed SARS-CoV-2 infection or an uninfected control (not recorded which). The chain employs TRBV7-2 and TRBJ1-4; TRBD1 is a possible D gene (5 bases). The sample in question was whole blood, obtained at baseline. Here the CDR3 reads CASSSRGAGEKLFF. The CDR3 DNA follows: TGTGCCAGCAGCTCTAGAGGGGCCGGGGAAAAACTGTTTTTT. Filled out from reference TRBV7-2 and TRBJ1-4, the complete variable domain reads GAGVSQSPSNKVTEKGKDVELRCDPISGHTALYWYRQSLGQGLEFLIYFQGNSAPDKSGLPSDRFSAERTGGSVSTLTIQRTQQEDSAVYLCASSSRGAGEKLFFGSGTQLSVL.